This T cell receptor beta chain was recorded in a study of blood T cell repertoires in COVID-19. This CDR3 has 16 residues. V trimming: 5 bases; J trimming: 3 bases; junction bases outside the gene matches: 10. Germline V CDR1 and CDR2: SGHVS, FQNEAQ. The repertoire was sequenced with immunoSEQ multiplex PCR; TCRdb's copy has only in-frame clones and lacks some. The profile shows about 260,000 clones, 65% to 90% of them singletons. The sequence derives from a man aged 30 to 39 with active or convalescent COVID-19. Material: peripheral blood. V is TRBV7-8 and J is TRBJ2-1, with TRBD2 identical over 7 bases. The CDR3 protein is CASSRLAESGYNEQFF. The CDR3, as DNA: TGTGCCAGCAGCCGCCTAGCGGAATCGGGCTACAATGAGCAGTTCTTC.